This TCR beta chain was retrieved from a study of radiotherapy plus CTLA-4 blockade in lung cancer. As regards this clone: The target antigen is unknown.

The study, taken as a whole, reports: Radiotherapy was combined with ipilimumab, and tumor-derived TCR clones then expanded in blood.

Between the trimmed V and J ends, which lost 2 bases and 5 bases, there was a span of 19 bases. Germline assignment: CDR1 MNHNS and CDR2 SASEGT. The CDR3 extends over 17 amino acids. Ipilimumab-mediated CTLA-4 blockade plus focal radiation was given to patients having chemo-refractory metastatic non-small-cell lung cancer. TCRdb's copy holds only in-frame clones and misses some; the assay was immunoSEQ multiplex PCR. This sample has about 86,000 clones, with around 83% found just once. The chain employs TRBV6-1 and TRBJ1-3; no definite D call. The clonotype was recovered from a human donor with non-small cell lung cancer who had stable disease on radiotherapy plus ipilimumab. The sample in question was peripheral blood, obtained from a patient treated with radiotherapy plus ipilimumab. CDR3 bases: TGTGCCAGCAGTGAAAGGGCTTCAGAGGACTCGAGAAACACCATATATTTT. Translating gives CASSERASEDSRNTIYF.